Following are 29 T cell receptor beta chains from one sample sequenced in a study of blood T cell repertoires in COVID-19. Assay used: immunoSEQ multiplex PCR; TCRdb lists only in-frame clones, some missing. Found here are 300,000 or so clones, about nine tenths of them singletons; the top ten hold about 2.4%. Sequencing was performed on PBMCs or T cells enriched from blood (not recorded which). These receptors were collected from a man aged 60 to 69 who had recovered from COVID-19.

This chain joins TRBV30 and TRBJ2-7; 9 positions agree with TRBD2. There are 14 residues in the CDR3. V gave up 3 bases and J gave up 3 bases; unmatched junction bases: 6. Germline V lookup: CDR1 GTSNPN, CDR2 SVGIG (reference sequence). CDR3 residues: CAWRGSGSSYEQYF. CDR3 bases: TGTGCCTGGAGGGGTAGCGGGAGTAGCTACGAGCAGTACTTC.

The rearrangement links TRBV30 to TRBJ1-1; D unclear. The CDR3 runs 13 residues. V lost 2 bases and J 3 bases, leaving 10 bases between the germline ends. CDR1 and CDR2 from the germline V gene are GTSNPN and SVGIG (reference sequence). The CDR3 is CAWSQVLDTEAFF. CDR3 sequence (DNA): TGTGCCTGGAGTCAGGTATTGGACACTGAAGCTTTCTTT.

The chain joins TRBV5-1 to TRBJ1-2, with unresolved D. Trimming left V 6 bases short and J 0 bases short, with 6 bases between. CDR1 and CDR2 (germline): SGHRS, YFSETQ. This CDR3 comprises 12 residues. The CDR3 spells CASTGSNYGYTF. The CDR3 coding sequence is TGCGCCAGCACCGGTTCTAACTATGGCTACACCTTC.

The chain couples TRBV9 to TRBJ2-6; D call uncertain. CDR3 length: 15 residues. Germline V gene lookup returns CDR1 SGDLS and CDR2 YYNGEE. The V and J ends lost 3 bases and 4 bases respectively, with 11 bases between them. The CDR3 sequence is CASSGAWQGANVLTF. DNA of the CDR3: TGTGCCAGCAGCGGGGCGTGGCAAGGGGCCAACGTCCTGACTTTC.

In DNA, the CDR3 is TGTGCCAGCAGGACTAGCGGCCCCTACGAGCAGTACTTC. Translated: CASRTSGPYEQYF. The chain joins TRBV27 to TRBJ2-7; 9 bases align to TRBD2. The germline V gene encodes CDR1 MNHEY and CDR2 SMNVEV (reference sequence). The CDR3 length is 13 residues. J was trimmed by 2 bases and V by 6 bases; bases with no gene match: 2.

This chain links TRBV7-9 with TRBJ2-7; TRBD2 might be the D (5 bases). The CDR3 covers 14 residues. Trimming stripped 4 bases from V and 4 bases from J, with 14 bases between. Germline lookup yields CDR1 SEHNR and CDR2 FQNEAQ (reference sequence). CDR3 nucleotide sequence: TGTGCCAGCAGCTCCACGGGCGGCGGGTACGAGCAGTACTTC. This encodes CASSSTGGGYEQYF.

The chain uses TRBV7-9 and TRBJ2-5; TRBD2 matches 14 bases. The V gene's germline CDR1 is SEHNR and CDR2 FQNEAQ (reference sequence). The CDR3 length is 19 residues. The V segment lost 5 bases and the J segment 2 bases; nucleotides outside the gene matches: 13. CDR3 bases: TGTGCCAGCAGCCCGCCGGGGACTAGCGGGGGAGAAATTCAAGAGACCCAGTACTTC. Translation: CASSPPGTSGGEIQETQYF.

The chain has TRBV12-5 and TRBJ2-3; tentative D call: TRBD1 (7 bases). Per germline, CDR1 LGHNT and CDR2 FRNRAP. V gave up 4 bases and J gave up 3 bases, with 17 bases separating them. The CDR3 is 16 amino acids. CDR3 in DNA: TGTGCTAGTGGTTCGAACCCAGGGGGGCGTACAGATACGCAGTATTTT. Residues: CASGSNPGGRTDTQYF.

The V call is TRBV30, the J call TRBJ2-3; 7 nucleotides agree with TRBD1. Germline CDR1 is GTSNPN and CDR2 is SVGIG (reference sequence). Germline trimming cut 8 bases from V and 5 bases from J; bases unmatched to any gene: 7. The CDR3 is 12 residues long. CDR3 sequence reads: CAANRGLDTQYF. The CDR3 nucleotides read TGTGCCGCAAACAGGGGCCTAGATACGCAGTATTTT.

The chain carries TRBV30 and TRBJ1-6; 7 positions agree with TRBD1. Germline CDR1 reads GTSNPN; CDR2 reads SVGIG (reference sequence). The CDR3 spans 13 residues. CDR3 bases: TGTGCTCTAATGACAGGGCGGAATTCACCCCTCCACTTT. This codes for CALMTGRNSPLHF.

J is TRBJ2-7 and V is TRBV9, with D possibly TRBD2 on 6 matching bases. The V end lost 0 bases, the J end lost 1 base, and 14 bases lay between the germline ends. Germline values: CDR1 SGDLS, CDR2 YYNGEE. The CDR3 extends over 16 amino acids. Here the CDR3 DNA reads TGTGCCAGCAGCGTAGGAGCGGGCTTGGGGTCCTACGAGCAGTACTTC. It is translated as CASSVGAGLGSYEQYF.

The chain combines TRBV4-3 with TRBJ1-5, with 9 bases that match TRBD1. This CDR3 has 15 amino acids. Germline assignment: CDR1 LGHNA and CDR2 YSLEER. J was trimmed by 3 bases and V by 4 bases; bases with no gene match: 4. CDR3 bases: TGCGCCAGCAGCCCGGGGACAGGGATCAATCAGCCCCAGCATTTT. Translating it yields CASSPGTGINQPQHF.

On this clone: This sample includes further DNA sequences coding for the same CDR3. V usage is TRBV5-4 and J usage is TRBJ2-2, with 9 bases identical to TRBD1. The CDR3 has 15 residues. Per germline, CDR1 SGHNT and CDR2 YYREEE (reference sequence). With V trimmed by 0 bases and J by 5 bases, 2 bases remained unmatched. DNA for the CDR3: TGTGCCAGCAGCTTGGGACAGGGGGGGACCGGGGAGCTGTTTTTT. Translated: CASSLGQGGTGELFF. Looking up the rest from reference TRBV5-4 and TRBJ2-2 gives the full variable domain: ETGVTQSPTHLIKTRGQQVTLRCSSQSGHNTVSWYQQALGQGPQFIFQYYREEENGRGNFPPRFSGLQFPNYSSELNVNALELDDSALYLCASSLGQGGTGELFFGEGSRLTVL.

Concerning this clone: The limits of the CDR3 on the DNA are not certain, so only TCRdb's listed CDR3 is given. This rearrangement joins TRBV5-1 to TRBJ2-5; the table's D call TRBD2 went unverified against the DNA. Germline V CDR1 and CDR2: SGHRS, YFSETQ. The CDR3 region is 16 residues in length, termini included. This chain's CDR3 is CASSFGAGRAGETQYF.

CDR3 in DNA: TGTGCCAGCAGCTTACGACTAGCCCCCGGGGAGCTGTTTTTT. Its translation is CASSLRLAPGELFF. V is TRBV11-1 and J is TRBJ2-2; 7 bases line up with TRBD2. This CDR3 region has 14 residues. Germline V gene sequence: CDR1 SGHAT, CDR2 FQDESV (reference sequence). The junction had 3 bases not matched to a gene; V was cut back by 2 bases and J by 6 bases.

As to this clone: Other DNA sequences in the same sample also yield this CDR3. CDR3 sequence reads: CASSLGRTYEQYF. Written as DNA, the CDR3 is TGTGCCAGCAGCTTAGGGAGAACCTACGAGCAGTACTTC. The gene calls are TRBV5-6 and TRBJ2-7; maybe TRBD2 (5 bases). CDR3 size: 13 residues. CDR1 is SGHDT, CDR2 YYEEEE, per germline. The V end lost 2 bases, the J end lost 2 bases, and 8 bases lay between the germline ends.

This clone has more than one count but fewer than ten. Germline and junction disagree at one end, which may indicate a read error. The gene calls are TRBV7-7 and TRBJ2-1; D might be TRBD2 (5 bases). CDR1 and CDR2 (germline): SSHAT, FNYEAQ (reference sequence). This CDR3 has 15 amino acids. CDR3 sequence: CASSLGETPGNEQFF. The DNA of the CDR3 is TGTGCTAGCAGCTTAGGCGAGACTCCGGGGAATGAGCAGTTCTTC. Supplemented by reference TRBV7-7 and TRBJ2-1, the full variable domain reads GAGVSQSPRYKVTKRGQDVTLRCDPISSHATLYWYQQALGQGPEFLTYFNYEAQPDKSGLPSDRFSAERPEGSISTLTIQRTEQRDSAMYRCASSLGETPGNEQFFGPGTRLTVL.

In the case of this clone: Other DNA sequences within the sample encode an identical CDR3. V gene TRBV6-5 combines with J gene TRBJ1-2, with TRBD1 identical over 8 bases. Germline values: CDR1 MNHEY, CDR2 SVGAGI. CDR3 size: 15 residues. The V segment lost 0 bases and the J segment 2 bases; nucleotides outside the gene matches: 2. In DNA, the CDR3 is TGTGCCAGCAGTTACTCCGGGACAGGCAACTATGGCTACACCTTC. This encodes CASSYSGTGNYGYTF.

The CDR3 nucleotides are TGCGCCAGCAGACCAACAGGGGATAGTCAGCCCCAGCATTTT. It yields the protein CASRPTGDSQPQHF. The chain carries TRBV5-1 and TRBJ1-5; 7 bases are shared with TRBD1. From germline, CDR1 is SGHRS and CDR2 YFSETQ. V lost 5 bases, J lost 6 bases, and 8 bases stayed unmatched. The CDR3 extends over 14 amino acids.

The chain carries TRBV6-4 and TRBJ2-2; D is uncertain. Germline values: CDR1 MRHNA, CDR2 SNTAGT. The V and J ends lost 5 bases and 4 bases respectively, with 5 bases between them. There are 12 residues in the CDR3. CDR3 sequence: CASSSSTGELFF. As DNA, the CDR3 is TGTGCCAGCAGTTCTTCCACCGGGGAGCTGTTTTTT.

This clone was seen a single time. This chain joins TRBV6-2 or TRBV6-3 and TRBJ2-1; D possibly corresponds to TRBD1 (5 bases). Germline CDR1 and CDR2: MNHEY and SVGEGT. The germline V and J ends were trimmed by 6 bases and 4 bases, with 19 bases remaining between them. The CDR3 is made up of 16 amino acids. For the CDR3, the DNA is TGTGCCAGCAGCCAAAGGGTAGGGGCCGGGTACAATGAGCAGTTCTTC. This sequence encodes CASSQRVGAGYNEQFF.

This clone came up once. V is TRBV5-1 and J is TRBJ2-3; 8 bases are shared with TRBD2. Germline trimming cut 10 bases from V and 2 bases from J; bases unmatched to any gene: 6. CDR1 is SGHRS and CDR2 is YFSETQ in the germline V gene. The CDR3 totals 13 residues. CDR3 loop: CASGTSHTDTQYF. The CDR3 DNA follows: TGCGCCTCCGGGACTAGTCACACAGATACGCAGTATTTT.

The chain has TRBV29-1 and TRBJ1-1, with TRBD1 matching over 11 bases. The ends lost 3 bases at V and 5 bases at J; junction bases unmatched: 5. The CDR3 spans 14 residues. Germline CDR1 SQVTM, CDR2 ANQGSEA. As DNA, the CDR3 is TGCAGCGTTGACGGACAGGGGGCAGGTACTGAAGCTTTCTTT. It is translated as CSVDGQGAGTEAFF.

V gene TRBV2 combines with J gene TRBJ2-3; 10 positions match TRBD2. V gave up 5 bases and J gave up 2 bases; unmatched junction bases: 4. CDR1 is SNHLY and CDR2 is FYNNEI in the germline V gene. The CDR3 length is 15 residues. The DNA of the CDR3 is TGTGCCAGCAGTTTAGGACTAGCGGCCACAGATACGCAGTATTTT. Amino acids: CASSLGLAATDTQYF.

The CDR3 protein is CASSPPQGDSRYNEQFF. As DNA, the CDR3 is TGTGCCAGCAGCCCTCCCCAGGGGGACTCGAGATACAATGAGCAGTTCTTC. The gene calls are TRBV11-3 and TRBJ2-1; D is possibly TRBD1 (7 bases). With 5 bases removed from V and 4 bases from J, the gap between germline ends came to 21 bases. CDR1 is SGHNT, CDR2 YENEEA, per germline. The CDR3 has 17 amino acids. The variable domain in full, completed from reference TRBV11-3 and TRBJ2-1, reads EAGVVQSPRYKIIEKKQPVAFWCNPISGHNTLYWYLQNLGQGPELLIRYENEEAVDDSQLPKDRFSAERLKGVDSTLKIQPAELGDSAVYLCASSPPQGDSRYNEQFFGPGTRLTVL.

The rearrangement links TRBV6-6 to TRBJ1-2; possible D gene TRBD1, 5 bases. Trimming removed 4 bases from V and 4 bases from J, with 10 bases in between. The CDR3 runs to 13 residues. CDR1 and CDR2 from the germline V gene are MNHNY and SVGAGI (reference sequence). The CDR3 DNA reads as TGTGCCAGCAGTTCCTGGGGGGGCTATGGCTACACCTTC. This encodes CASSSWGGYGYTF.

J is TRBJ1-2 and V is TRBV5-4, with a possible D match to TRBD1 (5 bases). This CDR3 is 14 amino acids long. CDR1 is SGHNT, CDR2 YYREEE, per germline (reference sequence). V was pared by 6 bases and J by 8 bases, with 20 bases between. The chain's CDR3 is CASTFYGGVKGYTF. In DNA, the CDR3 is TGTGCCAGCACCTTCTATGGGGGGGTTAAAGGCTACACCTTC.

The chain recombines TRBV2 with TRBJ1-3; no definite D call. This CDR3 has 13 amino acids. The ends were cut back, 2 bases at V and 8 bases at J, with 10 bases in the middle. Germline loops: CDR1 SNHLY, CDR2 FYNNEI. CDR3 residues: CASSEQIGYTIYF. The CDR3 nucleotides read TGTGCCAGCAGTGAACAGATTGGTTACACCATATATTTT.

The CDR3, as DNA: TGTGCCAGCAGGCCTACGTGGCAGCGGGACACTGAAGCTTTCTTT. It translates to CASRPTWQRDTEAFF. The chain joins TRBV27 to TRBJ1-1; no clear D gene. Germline assignment: CDR1 MNHEY and CDR2 SMNVEV (reference sequence). Trimming took 6 bases from V and 3 from J, leaving 17 bases between them. The length of the CDR3 is 15 residues.